The 21 T cell receptor beta chains in this list originate from one sample, sequenced in a study of T-cell memory formation after mild COVID-19. TCRdb fed the 5' RACE reads into MiXCR, producing one record per CDR3 protein. In the table there are 300,000 to 400,000 distinct CDR3 sequences, 28% of which are singletons. Sequencing input: PBMCs or a T cell subset sorted from them (not recorded which). These receptors originate from an adult woman who had mild COVID-19 (a few samples of this study predate the infection). Cell type and time point are not known.

The CDR3 region has the DNA TGTGCCAGCTCACATAGGGGACCCACCAACGAGCAGTACTTC. Translation gives CASSHRGPTNEQYF. The rearrangement uses TRBV18 and TRBJ2-7; D is tentatively TRBD1 or TRBD2 (5 bases each). Germline CDR1 is KGHSH and CDR2 is LQKENI. The CDR3 sequence is 14 residues long. V was clipped by 4 bases and J by 5 bases, with 15 bases between them.

The chain couples TRBV9 to TRBJ2-7, with 10 positions matching TRBD2. Per the germline V gene, CDR1 is SGDLS and CDR2 is YYNGEE. This CDR3 is built from 15 residues. V lost 0 bases, J lost 3 bases, and 3 bases stayed unmatched. The CDR3 here is CASSVGGTSDYEQYF. CDR3 nucleotide sequence: TGTGCCAGCAGCGTAGGGGGGACTAGCGACTACGAGCAGTACTTC.

This clonotype appeared a few times. The chain carries TRBV27 and TRBJ2-5; possible D gene TRBD1, 5 bases. V dropped 2 bases and J dropped 3 bases, with 13 bases sitting between them. The germline V gene encodes CDR1 MNHEY and CDR2 SMNVEV (reference sequence). The CDR3 spans 15 residues. The DNA of the CDR3 is TGTGCCAGCAGTTTAGGGGCTCCTTCAGAAGAGACCCAGTACTTC. Translated, it gives CASSLGAPSEETQYF.

This clonotype was seen a few times. The V call is TRBV27, the J call TRBJ2-6, with 10 bases fitting TRBD1. The CDR3 has 15 amino acids. V shed 6 bases, J shed 4 bases, and the junction held 3 bases outside the gene matches. CDR1 is MNHEY and CDR2 is SMNVEV in the germline V gene (reference sequence). CDR3 coding DNA: TGTGCCAGCAGGACAGGGGGCGCGGGGGCCAACGTCCTGACTTTC. Translation gives CASRTGGAGANVLTF.

In regard to this clonotype: A read error may account for a junction end that differs from germline. The rearrangement uses TRBV6-5 and TRBJ2-1, with 8 bases matching TRBD2. The germline gives CDR1 MNHEY, CDR2 SVGAGI. The CDR3 spans 16 residues. CDR3 residues: CASRYSTSAAGNEQFF. CDR3 DNA: TGTGCCAGCAGATACTCGACTAGCGCGGCGGGAAATGAGCAGTTCTTC.

CDR3 bases: TGTGCCAGCAGCCTACGTTTCGGGGGATCAAGCCGAGAAAATGAGCAGTTCTTC. Translating gives CASSLRFGGSSRENEQFF. The rearrangement joins TRBV14 to TRBJ2-1; weak D call: TRBD2 (6 bases). CDR3 length equals 18 residues. The germline V gene encodes CDR1 SGHDN and CDR2 FVKESK. The V gene lost 4 bases and the J gene lost 7 bases, with 26 bases spanning the gap.

This clonotype was seen more than once but under ten times. The V and J genes are TRBV5-1 and TRBJ1-4; 7 positions match TRBD1. The CDR3 consists of 14 residues. Germline V gene sequence: CDR1 SGHRS, CDR2 YFSETQ. Trimming cost V 4 bases and J 5 bases; bases outside gene matches: 5. DNA of the CDR3: TGCGCCAGCAGCGAGGGACAGTTAAATGAAAAACTGTTTTTT. Encoded protein: CASSEGQLNEKLFF.

This clonotype was counted a few times. The gene calls are TRBV7-8 and TRBJ2-3, with D maybe TRBD1 (5 bases). The germline V gene encodes CDR1 SGHVS and CDR2 FQNEAQ. This CDR3 has 15 amino acids. The ends were cut back, 5 bases at V and 3 bases at J, with 15 bases in the middle. Here the CDR3 DNA reads TGTGCCAGCAGCCCCGGTCCAGGGTGGACAGATACGCAGTATTTT. This codes for CASSPGPGWTDTQYF.

This clonotype was seen a few times. The genes are TRBV9 and TRBJ1-1, with 8 bases that match TRBD1. Germline assignment: CDR1 SGDLS and CDR2 YYNGEE. There are 15 residues in the CDR3. Trimming removed 4 bases from V and 1 base from J; junction bases left unmatched: 6. CDR3 in amino acids: CASSTTGTGNTEAFF. CDR3 in DNA: TGTGCCAGCAGCACAACCGGGACAGGGAACACTGAAGCTTTCTTT.

This clonotype was counted a few times. The V call is TRBV4-3, the J call TRBJ2-1, with a weak D call TRBD2 (5 bases). CDR1 and CDR2 from the germline V gene are LGHNA and YSLEER. The CDR3 extends over 16 amino acids. V gave up 0 bases and J gave up 2 bases, with 11 bases separating them. CDR3 bases: TGCGCCAGCAGCCAAGATAAGCGGACGGCCTACAATGAGCAGTTCTTC. Protein product: CASSQDKRTAYNEQFF.

This clonotype was detected a few times. The chain links TRBV5-6 to TRBJ2-7, with 8 bases identical to TRBD1. Trimming removed 0 bases from V and 5 bases from J; junction bases left unmatched: 4. Per germline, CDR1 SGHDT and CDR2 YYEEEE. The length of the CDR3 is 14 residues. CDR3 sequence reads: CASSLGQGYNEQYF. The CDR3 coding sequence is TGTGCCAGCAGCTTGGGACAGGGGTACAACGAGCAGTACTTC.

Only a few counts were recorded for this clonotype. The chain links TRBV7-9 to TRBJ2-2, with D possibly called TRBD1 or TRBD2 (5 bases each). The CDR3 runs to 17 residues. Per germline, CDR1 SEHNR and CDR2 FQNEAQ (reference sequence). Trimming removed 3 bases at V and 0 bases at J, with 14 bases between. CDR3 region: CASSFARGATNTGELFF. The CDR3 region has the DNA TGTGCCAGCAGCTTCGCCCGAGGGGCCACGAACACCGGGGAGCTGTTTTTT.

The rearrangement uses TRBV4-1 and TRBJ2-1, with 10 bases matching TRBD2. Germline CDR1 MGHRA, CDR2 YSYEKL. The V gene end was trimmed by 1 base and the J gene end by 4 bases; junction bases not matched to a gene: 10. CDR3 size: 18 residues. Here the CDR3 reads CASSQGIFGSGGYNEQFF. The CDR3 coding sequence is TGCGCCAGCAGCCAAGGGATTTTCGGTAGCGGGGGGTACAATGAGCAGTTCTTC.

The chain couples TRBV7-8 to TRBJ1-1; D is unclear. From germline, CDR1 is SGHVS and CDR2 FQNEAQ. This CDR3 has 14 residues. The V gene lost 1 base and the J gene lost 5 bases, with 11 bases spanning the gap. The CDR3 spells CASSLGSELTEAFF. The CDR3 DNA sequence: TGTGCCAGCAGCTTAGGATCTGAGCTTACTGAAGCTTTCTTT.

The chain joins TRBV6-4 to TRBJ1-5; 7 nucleotides line up with TRBD1. V was clipped by 3 bases and J by 7 bases; unmatched bases: 3. CDR1 and CDR2 from the germline V gene are MRHNA and SNTAGT. This CDR3 region has 13 residues. The CDR3 loop reads CASSETGKQPQHF. DNA of the CDR3: TGTGCCAGCAGTGAGACAGGGAAGCAGCCCCAGCATTTT.

J is TRBJ1-1 and V is TRBV30, with 7 bases identical to TRBD1. Germline CDR1 GTSNPN, CDR2 SVGIG (reference sequence). The CDR3 contains 14 residues. The trim removed 8 bases at V and 1 base at J, leaving 10 bases unmatched. CDR3 sequence reads: CAGRPGQSNTEAFF. CDR3 bases: TGTGCCGGCAGACCGGGACAGTCGAACACTGAAGCTTTCTTT.

The genes are TRBV2 and TRBJ2-3; D ambiguous. The germline V gene has CDR1 SNHLY and CDR2 FYNNEI. The CDR3 spans 12 residues. V was trimmed by 6 bases and J by 4 bases, leaving 8 bases between them. CDR3 in DNA: TGTGCCAGCAGGGAGCTATCAGATACGCAGTATTTT. This translates into CASRELSDTQYF.

This clonotype was observed a handful of times. The chain recombines TRBV7-8 with TRBJ2-2; no clear D gene. The CDR3 is made up of 13 amino acids. V was trimmed by 3 bases and J by 3 bases, leaving 5 bases between them. Germline V lookup: CDR1 SGHVS, CDR2 FQNEAQ. Here the CDR3 DNA reads TGTGCCAGCAGCTTGGCGTACACCGGGGAGCTGTTTTTT. It is translated as CASSLAYTGELFF.

Only a few counts were recorded for this clonotype. The chain is built from TRBV4-2 and TRBJ2-7, with 7 bases matching TRBD2. The CDR3 loop spans 15 amino acids. J lost 2 bases, V lost 0 bases, and 4 bases had no gene match. From germline, CDR1 is LGHNA and CDR2 YNFKEQ. CDR3 in DNA: TGTGCCAGCAGCCAAGAAGCTAGCGGACCCTACGAGCAGTACTTC. Its translation: CASSQEASGPYEQYF.

There are a few counts of this clonotype. The V gene is TRBV7-6, the J gene TRBJ2-1; D not resolved. CDR3 length: 14 amino acids. The V gene's germline CDR1 is SGHVS and CDR2 FNYEAQ. Trimming stripped 2 bases from V and 6 bases from J, with 11 bases between. The CDR3 sequence: CASSLKTRGNEQFF. CDR3 DNA sequence: TGTGCCAGCAGCTTAAAGACCCGCGGCAATGAGCAGTTCTTC.

V gene TRBV7-9 combines with J gene TRBJ2-5; 10 bases agree with TRBD2. Germline CDR1 reads SEHNR; CDR2 reads FQNEAQ (reference sequence). The trim removed 5 bases at V and 4 bases at J, leaving 4 bases unmatched. This CDR3 is built from 14 residues. CDR3 nucleotide sequence: TGTGCCAGCAGCGCATCTAGCGGGAGAGAGACCCAGTACTTC. Translated, it gives CASSASSGRETQYF.